A single sample is the source of the 11 T cell receptor beta chains below, sequenced in a study of shared clonotypes between healthy human individuals. Repertoires were generated with immunoSEQ multiplex PCR, while TCRdb's copy carries only in-frame clones and drops some. The sample yields about 1,900,000 clones, less than 95% seen once. CD45RO-negative cells were positively selected for CCR7, leaving out terminally differentiated effector memory CD45RA+ cells. The material sequenced was naive CD8+ T cells sorted from blood. These receptors originate from a man aged 18-30 years in good health.

The CDR3 is CASSSIGTVGANVLTF. The CDR3 DNA sequence: TGTGCCAGCAGCTCGATAGGGACAGTTGGGGCCAACGTCCTGACTTTC. This chain uses TRBV28 with TRBJ2-6, with 7 bases aligning to TRBD1. The CDR3 covers 16 residues. The germline V gene encodes CDR1 MDHEN and CDR2 SYDVKM. The ends lost 6 bases at V and 3 bases at J; junction bases unmatched: 8.

The chain employs TRBV18 and TRBJ2-2; 7 nucleotides line up with TRBD2. This CDR3 is built from 16 residues. The J segment lost 3 bases and the V segment lost 6 bases, leaving 10 bases of the junction unmatched. Germline lookup yields CDR1 KGHSH and CDR2 LQKENI. The CDR3 region is CASSPTKGRDTGELFF. The CDR3 DNA reads as TGTGCCAGCTCCCCAACAAAAGGGAGGGACACCGGGGAGCTGTTTTTT. The full variable domain, in which reference TRBV18 and TRBJ2-2 provide the parts outside the CDR3, is NAGVMQNPRHLVRRRGQEARLRCSPMKGHSHVYWYRQLPEEGLKFMVYLQKENIIDESGMPKERFSAEFPKEGPSILRIQQVVRGDSAAYFCASSPTKGRDTGELFFGEGSRLTVL.

V usage is TRBV19 and J usage is TRBJ2-2; D is ambiguous. Germline assignment: CDR1 LNHDA and CDR2 SQIVND (reference sequence). Trimming removed 6 bases at V and 7 bases at J, with 12 bases between. CDR3 length: 13 residues. For the CDR3, the DNA is TGTGCCAGTAGCCCGATGGGGATCGGGGAGCTGTTTTTT. Translation: CASSPMGIGELFF.

This clone was counted once. The chain joins TRBV30 to TRBJ1-3; tentative D call: TRBD1 (6 bases). CDR3 length equals 16 residues. The germline V gene has CDR1 GTSNPN and CDR2 SVGIG (reference sequence). V lost 4 bases and J 0 bases, leaving 16 bases between the germline ends. The CDR3 bases are TGTGCCTGGACTTACAGGGATCTTTTCTCTGGAAACACCATATATTTT. Translated: CAWTYRDLFSGNTIYF.

The chain has TRBV7-9 and TRBJ2-5; tentatively, D is TRBD1 (6 bases). This CDR3 spans 13 amino acids. V dropped 0 bases and J dropped 10 bases, with 12 bases sitting between them. From germline, CDR1 is SEHNR and CDR2 FQNEAQ (reference sequence). The CDR3 bases are TGTGCCAGCAGCTTAGCAAACAGGGTGAGCCAGTACTTC. Translating gives CASSLANRVSQYF.

This clone was recorded once. Within the sample, other DNA sequences also encode this same CDR3. This chain links TRBV7-9 with TRBJ2-1; D gene unclear. Germline V gives CDR1 SEHNR, CDR2 FQNEAQ (reference sequence). V dropped 3 bases and J dropped 7 bases, with 7 bases sitting between them. This CDR3 is built from 12 residues. CDR3 DNA sequence: TGTGCCAGCAGCTTCGGGCAGAATGAGCAGTTCTTC. It encodes CASSFGQNEQFF. Full variable domain (rest looked up from reference TRBV7-9 and TRBJ2-1): DTGVSQNPRHKITKRGQNVTFRCDPISEHNRLYWYRQTLGQGPEFLTYFQNEAQLEKSRLLSDRFSAERPKGSFSTLEIQRTEQGDSAMYLCASSFGQNEQFFGPGTRLTVL.

V and J are TRBV18 and TRBJ1-1; TRBD1 might be the D (5 bases). Germline CDR1 and CDR2: KGHSH and LQKENI. V lost 4 bases to trimming and J lost 3 bases, with 15 bases between them. The CDR3 covers 15 residues. The CDR3 region has the DNA TGTGCCAGCTCACTAAGACGGGGGAGCGACACTGAAGCTTTCTTT. Encoded protein: CASSLRRGSDTEAFF.

The J gene is TRBJ1-6, the V gene TRBV4-1, with D maybe TRBD1 (6 bases). The V end was cut by 1 base, the J end by 3 bases, with 13 bases between. This CDR3 contains 17 residues. The germline V gene has CDR1 MGHRA and CDR2 YSYEKL. CDR3 bases: TGCGCCAGCAGCCAAGTGGCGACAGGCAACTATAATTCACCCCTCCACTTT. Its protein product is CASSQVATGNYNSPLHF.

The V call is TRBV7-2, the J call TRBJ2-3; D perhaps matches TRBD1 (5 bases). The CDR3 loop spans 16 amino acids. Germline lookup yields CDR1 SGHTA and CDR2 FQGNSA. V was trimmed by 1 base and J by 2 bases, leaving 13 bases between them. CDR3 nucleotide sequence: TGTGCCAGCAGCTTAGTTGACAGCATTATCACAGATACGCAGTATTTT. This codes for CASSLVDSIITDTQYF.

On this clone: The sample has other DNA sequences that encode this CDR3 too. The V and J genes are TRBV4-3 and TRBJ2-7; D is uncertain. The CDR3 is 13 residues long. V was shortened by 0 bases and J by 4 bases, with 7 bases between the two germline ends. The germline CDR1 and CDR2 sequences are LGHNA and YSLEER. CDR3 protein: CASSQDIGYEQYF. The DNA for the CDR3 is TGCGCCAGCAGCCAAGATATAGGTTACGAGCAGTACTTC.

CDR3 nucleotide sequence: TGTGCCAGCAGCCCGGGCCTACACTACGAGCAGTACTTC. It translates to CASSPGLHYEQYF. V gene TRBV5-6 combines with J gene TRBJ2-7; D is unresolved. CDR3 length: 13 amino acids. Germline CDR1 is SGHDT and CDR2 is YYEEEE. V was clipped by 4 bases and J by 3 bases, with 11 bases between them.